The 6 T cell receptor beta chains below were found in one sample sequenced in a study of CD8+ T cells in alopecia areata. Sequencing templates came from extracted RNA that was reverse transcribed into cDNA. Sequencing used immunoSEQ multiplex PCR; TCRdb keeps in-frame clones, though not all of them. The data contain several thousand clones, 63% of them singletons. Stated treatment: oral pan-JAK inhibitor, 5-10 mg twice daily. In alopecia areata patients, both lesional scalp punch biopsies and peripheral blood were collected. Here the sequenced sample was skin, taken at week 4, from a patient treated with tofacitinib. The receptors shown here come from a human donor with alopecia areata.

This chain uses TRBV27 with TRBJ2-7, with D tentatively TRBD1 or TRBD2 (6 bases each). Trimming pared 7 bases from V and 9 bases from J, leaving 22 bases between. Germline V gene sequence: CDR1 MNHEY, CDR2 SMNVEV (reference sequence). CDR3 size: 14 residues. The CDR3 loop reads CASTSRGDGTGQYF. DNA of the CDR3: TGTGCCAGCACCTCGAGGGGGGACGGAACTGGGCAGTACTTC.

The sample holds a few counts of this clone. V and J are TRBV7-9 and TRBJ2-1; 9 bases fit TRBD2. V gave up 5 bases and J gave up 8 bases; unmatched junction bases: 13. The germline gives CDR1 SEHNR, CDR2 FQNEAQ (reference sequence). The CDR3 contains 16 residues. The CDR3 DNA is TGTGCCAGCAGCCCATTAGCGGGAGTCAATATCGATGAGCAGTTCTTC. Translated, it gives CASSPLAGVNIDEQFF.

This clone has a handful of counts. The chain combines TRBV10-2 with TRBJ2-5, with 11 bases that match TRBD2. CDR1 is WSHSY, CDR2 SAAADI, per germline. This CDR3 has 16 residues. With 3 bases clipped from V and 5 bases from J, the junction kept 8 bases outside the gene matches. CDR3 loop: CASSELGTSGRETQYF. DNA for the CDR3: TGCGCCAGCAGTGAACTTGGGACTAGCGGTCGGGAGACCCAGTACTTC.

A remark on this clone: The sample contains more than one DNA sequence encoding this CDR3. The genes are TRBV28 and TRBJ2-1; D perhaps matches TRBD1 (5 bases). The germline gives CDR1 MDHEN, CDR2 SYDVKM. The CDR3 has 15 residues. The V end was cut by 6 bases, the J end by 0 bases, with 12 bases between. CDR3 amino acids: CASRYDSSSYNEQFF. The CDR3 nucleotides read TGTGCCAGCAGGTATGACAGCAGCTCCTACAATGAGCAGTTCTTC.

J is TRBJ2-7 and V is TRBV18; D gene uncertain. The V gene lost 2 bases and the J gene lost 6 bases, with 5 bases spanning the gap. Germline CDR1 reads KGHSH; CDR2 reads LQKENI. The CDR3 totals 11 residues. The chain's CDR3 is CASSPSREQYF. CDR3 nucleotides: TGTGCCAGCTCACCATCCCGCGAGCAGTACTTC.

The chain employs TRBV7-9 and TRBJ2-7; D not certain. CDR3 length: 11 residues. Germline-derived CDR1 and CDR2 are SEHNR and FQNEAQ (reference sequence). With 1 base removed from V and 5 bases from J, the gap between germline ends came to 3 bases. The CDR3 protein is CASSLGDEQYF. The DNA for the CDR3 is TGTGCCAGCAGCTTAGGGGACGAGCAGTACTTC.